The entry that follows covers one T cell receptor beta chain sequence. Its antigen is as yet unknown. Time point given: week 47, end of study. Every single dose of the vaccine, 300 ug of mutant IDH1 20-mer peptide, came with topical imiquimod. Method: immunoSEQ multiplex PCR; TCRdb's copy keeps in-frame clones and lacks some. The repertoire consists of under 30,000 clones, with 84% occurring once and the leading ten covering 2.8%. This entry belongs to a study of a mutant IDH1 vaccine in newly diagnosed glioma. About the research overall: Treated individuals were about 60% male and around 38% female, averaging 40.4 years of age.

Germline lookup yields CDR1 MDHEN and CDR2 SYDVKM. The CDR3 contains 15 residues. The ends were cut back, 7 bases at V and 0 bases at J, with 14 bases in the middle. Study conclusions and caveats: Seemingly, top peripheral T cell clonotype changes bore no relation to pseudoprogression.

The receptor's source is a man aged 40-55 years with glioma. The chain joins TRBV28 to TRBJ2-3, with a tentative D call TRBD1 (6 bases). Sequencing used PBMCs, obtained from a glioma patient whose treatment included an IDH1 peptide vaccine. CDR3 DNA: TGTGCCAGCAAAATACAGGGACCTAGCACAGATACGCAGTATTTT. It encodes CASKIQGPSTDTQYF.